This T cell receptor (beta chain) stems from a study of shared clonotypes between healthy human individuals. The CDR3 length is 16 residues. Libraries were prepared by immunoSEQ multiplex PCR; TCRdb keeps only in-frame clonotypes and omits some of them. The data contain 400,000 to 600,000 clones, 75% to 85% of them singletons. For unsorted samples, genomic DNA was extracted from around 96 million PBMCs. The chain links TRBV12-1 to TRBJ2-5. TRBV12-1 represents a pseudogene. Sequencing was done on a sample of PBMCs. The receptor was isolated from a woman aged 40 to 55 in good health. Some clones in this sample may be carry-over from other donors' samples. The CDR3 region has the DNA TGTGCCAGCAGCTTTGGGGGATCCGAGTACCAAGAGACCCAGTACTTC. This sequence encodes CASSFGGSEYQETQYF.